The TCR beta chain under discussion was sequenced for a study of blood T cell repertoires in COVID-19. Study summary: The origin of the acute and convalescent COVID-19 samples was the United States, Italy and Spain.

TCRdb's table, derived via immunoSEQ multiplex PCR, lists solely in-frame clones and lacks some. The sample lists over 150,000 clones, over 75% seen once, with roughly 7.3% in the top ten. Germline V lookup: CDR1 KGHDR, CDR2 SFDVKD. The CDR3 loop spans 16 amino acids. V gave up 4 bases and J gave up 7 bases, with 21 bases separating them. Material for sequencing was PBMCs or T cells enriched from blood (not recorded which). V usage is TRBV24-1 and J usage is TRBJ1-2; the D gene is possibly TRBD1 (6 bases). The receptor was isolated from a woman between 45 and 60 years old who had recovered from COVID-19. DNA of the CDR3: TGTGCCACCAGTGACCCCGGTCCCAGGGGTATCTCTGGCTACACCTTC. This encodes CATSDPGPRGISGYTF.